These 18 T cell receptor beta chains were sequenced from one sample in a study of Tregs in tolerant kidney transplant recipients. Mixed chimerism was transient after nonmyeloablative marrow transplants from related graft donors. Some clones are missing from TCRdb's copy, which holds only in-frame ones; the method was immunoSEQ multiplex PCR. Of roughly 64,000 clones in the sample, around 87% were seen once. The sequences come from CD4+ T cells from blood (PBMCs), collected 6 months after the transplant. Source of these receptors: a human patient who received a combined kidney and bone marrow transplant. The graft donor may have given rise to some T cells.

This clone occurred once. The rearrangement uses TRBV28 and TRBJ2-7, with 7 bases lining up with TRBD1. The CDR3 has 14 residues. Germline V gene lookup returns CDR1 MDHEN and CDR2 SYDVKM. Trimming at V came to 3 bases and at J to 2 bases, leaving 4 bases not matched to a gene. The DNA of the CDR3 is TGTGCCAGCAGTTTCACAGGGGTCACCTACGAGCAGTACTTC. Amino acid sequence: CASSFTGVTYEQYF.

This chain joins TRBV5-1 and TRBJ1-1, with unresolved D. Germline V lookup: CDR1 SGHRS, CDR2 YFSETQ. Trimming cost V 7 bases and J 3 bases, with 13 bases left between them. This CDR3 comprises 13 residues. The CDR3 region is CASRSGFDTEAFF. The DNA of the CDR3 is TGCGCCAGCCGTTCGGGATTTGACACTGAAGCTTTCTTT.

The chain combines TRBV6-1 with TRBJ1-1, with a possible D match to TRBD1 (5 bases). Per germline, CDR1 MNHNS and CDR2 SASEGT. This CDR3 comprises 14 residues. The ends were cut back, 3 bases at V and 0 bases at J, with 8 bases in the middle. Here the CDR3 DNA reads TGTGCCAGCAGTGAGGGAGGGGTGAACACTGAAGCTTTCTTT. Translating it yields CASSEGGVNTEAFF.

The count of this clone is one. The chain is built from TRBV27 and TRBJ2-4; 8 positions agree with TRBD2. CDR1 is MNHEY and CDR2 is SMNVEV in the germline V gene (reference sequence). J gave up 0 bases and V 6 bases, and 7 bases lay outside the gene matches. The CDR3 runs to 16 residues. The CDR3 reads CASSREGKLAKNIQYF. CDR3 DNA sequence: TGTGCCAGCAGCCGGGAGGGCAAACTAGCCAAAAACATTCAGTACTTC.

The chain employs TRBV9 and TRBJ2-1; D may be TRBD2 (6 bases). The germline V and J ends were trimmed by 0 bases and 5 bases, with 21 bases remaining between them. Germline V gene data show CDR1 as SGDLS and CDR2 as YYNGEE. This CDR3 is built from 18 residues. CDR3 residues: CASSVAGVAETPNNEQFF. The CDR3 bases are TGTGCCAGCAGCGTAGCTGGGGTAGCGGAGACGCCGAACAATGAGCAGTTCTTC.

The rearrangement uses TRBV19 and TRBJ2-7; TRBD2 matches 11 bases. The length of the CDR3 is 13 residues. Germline-derived CDR1 and CDR2 are LNHDA and SQIVND (reference sequence). V gave up 8 bases and J gave up 4 bases; unmatched junction bases: 4. CDR3 amino acids: CASHGTSGYEQYF. CDR3 coding DNA: TGTGCCAGTCACGGGACTAGCGGATACGAGCAGTACTTC.

V and J are TRBV9 and TRBJ2-3; TRBD1 aligns across 7 bases. The V gene end was trimmed by 4 bases and the J gene end by 4 bases; junction bases not matched to a gene: 9. The CDR3 is made up of 15 amino acids. CDR1 SGDLS and CDR2 YYNGEE come from the germline V gene. CDR3: CASSLRDSAADTQYF. DNA for the CDR3: TGTGCCAGCAGCCTCCGGGACAGTGCAGCAGATACGCAGTATTTT.

The V call is TRBV19, the J call TRBJ2-4, with TRBD2 identical over 10 bases. This CDR3 is built from 18 residues. V was clipped by 3 bases and J by 2 bases; unmatched bases: 10. Germline V lookup: CDR1 LNHDA, CDR2 SQIVND (reference sequence). For the CDR3, the DNA is TGTGCCAGTAGTATTCTAGCGGGAGATGGTCGGTCCAAAAACATTCAGTACTTC. Translation: CASSILAGDGRSKNIQYF.

The chain combines TRBV4-2 with TRBJ2-1, with D tentatively TRBD2 (6 bases). The V and J ends lost 0 bases and 7 bases respectively, with 10 bases between them. CDR3 size: 14 residues. Per germline, CDR1 LGHNA and CDR2 YNFKEQ. This CDR3 is CASSQDLEGNEQFF. The CDR3 DNA is TGTGCCAGCAGCCAAGATCTGGAGGGAAATGAGCAGTTCTTC.

This chain joins TRBV11-2 and TRBJ1-6; D gene ambiguous. Germline CDR1 is SGHAT and CDR2 is FQNNGV. V was cut by 0 bases and J by 7 bases, with 7 bases left in between. This CDR3 comprises 14 residues. CDR3: CASSLDRFNSPLHF. For the CDR3, the DNA is TGTGCCAGCAGCTTAGACAGATTCAATTCACCCCTCCACTTT.

The chain joins TRBV7-9 to TRBJ1-2, with D unresolved. The CDR3 has 10 amino acids. The V and J ends lost 6 bases and 5 bases respectively, with 4 bases between them. Germline V gene lookup returns CDR1 SEHNR and CDR2 FQNEAQ (reference sequence). The CDR3 DNA reads as TGTGCCAGCAGTTCATATGGCTACACCTTC. Protein: CASSSYGYTF. Combining the CDR3 with reference TRBV7-9 and TRBJ1-2 gives the whole variable domain DTGVSQNPRHKITKRGQNVTFRCDPISEHNRLYWYRQTLGQGPEFLTYFQNEAQLEKSRLLSDRFSAERPKGSFSTLEIQRTEQGDSAMYLCASSSYGYTFGSGTRLTVV.

CDR3 sequence: CASSLDPPSGTGAANEQFF. CDR3 sequence (DNA): TGTGCCAGCAGCTTAGATCCTCCCTCCGGGACAGGGGCCGCGAATGAGCAGTTCTTC. V usage is TRBV11-1 and J usage is TRBJ2-1, with 10 nucleotides matching TRBD1. Unmatched junction bases numbered 16, after V lost 1 base and J lost 7 bases. Germline V lookup: CDR1 SGHAT, CDR2 FQDESV (reference sequence). This CDR3 spans 19 amino acids.

The chain combines TRBV7-2 with TRBJ2-3, with TRBD2 matching 12 bases. Germline loops: CDR1 SGHTA, CDR2 FQGNSA. The CDR3 is 16 residues long. Losses at the gene ends were 4 bases for V and 5 bases for J; bases not matched to a gene: 7. The DNA for the CDR3 is TGTGCCAGCAGCTCGAGGACTAGCGGGATTGGAGATACGCAGTATTTT. This translates into CASSSRTSGIGDTQYF.

The CDR3 bases are TGTGCCAGCAGCCAAGATAGTACAGGACGATCCTACGAGCAGTACTTC. Translating it yields CASSQDSTGRSYEQYF. The chain joins TRBV4-2 to TRBJ2-7, with D perhaps matching TRBD1 (5 bases). V shed 0 bases and J shed 1 base, with 13 bases lying between them. The CDR3 loop spans 16 amino acids. CDR1 and CDR2 (germline): LGHNA, YNFKEQ.

V is TRBV5-1 and J is TRBJ2-5, with 12 positions matching TRBD1. CDR1 is SGHRS, CDR2 YFSETQ, per germline. Trimming took 4 bases from V and 5 from J; bases not matched to a gene: 12. The CDR3 spans 17 residues. CDR3 DNA: TGCGCCAGCAGCCGAAGCCTGGGACAGGGGGCGGGGGAGACCCAGTACTTC. Its translation is CASSRSLGQGAGETQYF.

In this sample, this clone turned up a few times. The rearrangement uses TRBV5-8 and TRBJ2-1; 7 bases agree with TRBD2. The length of the CDR3 is 16 residues. With V trimmed by 4 bases and J by 5 bases, 12 bases remained unmatched. Germline V gene sequence: CDR1 SGHTS, CDR2 YDEGEE. CDR3 in DNA: TGTGCCAGCAGCCTTCTTCCGGGACGGGGGGACAATGAGCAGTTCTTC. It is translated as CASSLLPGRGDNEQFF.

The chain has TRBV2 and TRBJ2-7; 12 positions match TRBD2. V lost 5 bases to trimming and J lost 5 bases; unmatched junction nucleotides: 7. The CDR3 runs to 15 residues. Germline V gene data show CDR1 as SNHLY and CDR2 as FYNNEI. CDR3 sequence: CASSRETSGGDEQYF. CDR3 DNA sequence: TGTGCCAGCAGTCGGGAGACTAGCGGGGGAGACGAGCAGTACTTC.

This rearrangement joins TRBV27 to TRBJ2-3, with a weak D call TRBD2 (6 bases). Trimming left V 2 bases short and J 0 bases short, with 12 bases between. Germline CDR1 reads MNHEY; CDR2 reads SMNVEV (reference sequence). The CDR3 is 16 amino acids. The DNA of the CDR3 is TGTGCCAGCAGTTTAACGGGGGATGTTAGCACAGATACGCAGTATTTT. It specifies CASSLTGDVSTDTQYF.